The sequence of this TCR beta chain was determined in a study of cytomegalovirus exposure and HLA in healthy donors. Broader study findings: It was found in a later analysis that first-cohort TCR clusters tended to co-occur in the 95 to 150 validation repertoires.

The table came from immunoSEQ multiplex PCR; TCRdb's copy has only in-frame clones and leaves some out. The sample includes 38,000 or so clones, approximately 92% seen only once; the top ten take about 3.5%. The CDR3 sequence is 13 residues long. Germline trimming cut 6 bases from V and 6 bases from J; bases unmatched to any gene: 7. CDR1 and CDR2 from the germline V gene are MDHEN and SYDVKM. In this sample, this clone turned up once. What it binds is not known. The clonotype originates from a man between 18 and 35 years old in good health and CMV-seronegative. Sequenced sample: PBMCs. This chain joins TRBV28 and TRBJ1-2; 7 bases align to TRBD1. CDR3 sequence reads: CASSALGTDGYTF. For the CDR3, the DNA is TGTGCCAGCAGCGCCCTCGGGACAGATGGCTACACCTTC.